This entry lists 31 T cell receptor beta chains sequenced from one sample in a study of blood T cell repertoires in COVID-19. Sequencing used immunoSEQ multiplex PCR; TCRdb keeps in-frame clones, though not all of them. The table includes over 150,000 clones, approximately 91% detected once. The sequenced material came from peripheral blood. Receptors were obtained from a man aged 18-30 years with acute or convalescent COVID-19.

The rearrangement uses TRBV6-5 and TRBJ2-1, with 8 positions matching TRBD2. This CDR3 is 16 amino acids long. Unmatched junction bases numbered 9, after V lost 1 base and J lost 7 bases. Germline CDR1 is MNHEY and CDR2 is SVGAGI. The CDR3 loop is CASSYFTSGVRNEQFF. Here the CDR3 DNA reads TGTGCCAGCAGTTACTTTACTAGCGGAGTGAGGAATGAGCAGTTCTTC.

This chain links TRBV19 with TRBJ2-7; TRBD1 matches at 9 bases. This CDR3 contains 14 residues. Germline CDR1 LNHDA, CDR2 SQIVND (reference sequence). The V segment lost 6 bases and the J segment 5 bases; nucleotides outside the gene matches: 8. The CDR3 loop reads CASSNPGQGNEQYF. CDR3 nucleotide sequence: TGTGCCAGTAGCAACCCGGGACAGGGTAACGAGCAGTACTTC.

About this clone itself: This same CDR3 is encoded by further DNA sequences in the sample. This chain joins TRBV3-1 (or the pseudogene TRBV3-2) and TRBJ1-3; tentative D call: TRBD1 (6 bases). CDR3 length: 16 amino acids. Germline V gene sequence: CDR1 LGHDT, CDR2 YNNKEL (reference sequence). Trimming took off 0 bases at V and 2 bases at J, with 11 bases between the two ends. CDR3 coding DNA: TGTGCCAGCAGCCAAGATCGCCAGGGGACTGGAAACACCATATATTTT. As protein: CASSQDRQGTGNTIYF.

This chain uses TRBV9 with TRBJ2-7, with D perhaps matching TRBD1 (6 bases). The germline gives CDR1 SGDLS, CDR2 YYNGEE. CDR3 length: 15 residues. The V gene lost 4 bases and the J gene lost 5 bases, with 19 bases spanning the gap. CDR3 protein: CASSRQAGKSNEQYF. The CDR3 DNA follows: TGTGCCAGCAGCCGACAGGCAGGGAAGAGCAACGAGCAGTACTTC.

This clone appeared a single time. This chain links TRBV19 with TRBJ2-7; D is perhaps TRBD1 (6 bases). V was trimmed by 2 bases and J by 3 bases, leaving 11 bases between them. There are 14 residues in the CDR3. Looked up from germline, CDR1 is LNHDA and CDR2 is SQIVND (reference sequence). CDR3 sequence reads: CASSIMAGVYEQYF. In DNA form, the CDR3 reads TGTGCCAGTAGTATAATGGCAGGGGTCTACGAGCAGTACTTC.

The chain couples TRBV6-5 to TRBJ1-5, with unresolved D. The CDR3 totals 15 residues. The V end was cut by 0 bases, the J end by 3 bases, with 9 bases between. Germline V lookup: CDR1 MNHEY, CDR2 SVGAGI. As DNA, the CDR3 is TGTGCCAGCAGTTACTCGAAGCAGGACAATCAGCCCCAGCATTTT. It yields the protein CASSYSKQDNQPQHF.

In DNA form, the CDR3 reads TGCGCCAGCAGCTTGGTCGCAAACACCGAAAAGGAAGCTTTCTTT. Translating it yields CASSLVANTEKEAFF. The J gene is TRBJ1-1, the V gene TRBV5-1; D gene ambiguous. The CDR3 consists of 15 residues. From germline, CDR1 is SGHRS and CDR2 YFSETQ. Trimming removed 0 bases from V and 8 bases from J, with 17 bases in between. Drawing the rest from reference TRBV5-1 and TRBJ1-1, the complete variable domain is KAGVTQTPRYLIKTRGQQVTLSCSPISGHRSVSWYQQTPGQGLQFLFEYFSETQRNKGNFPGRFSGRQFSNSRSEMNVSTLELGDSALYLCASSLVANTEKEAFFGQGTRLTVV.

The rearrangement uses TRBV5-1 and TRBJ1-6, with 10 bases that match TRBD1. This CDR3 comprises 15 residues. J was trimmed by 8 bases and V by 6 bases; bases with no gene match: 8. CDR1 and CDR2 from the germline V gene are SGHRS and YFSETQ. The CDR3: CASTLGGTGDSPLHF. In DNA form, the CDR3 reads TGCGCCAGCACCCTGGGTGGGACAGGGGATTCACCCCTCCACTTT.

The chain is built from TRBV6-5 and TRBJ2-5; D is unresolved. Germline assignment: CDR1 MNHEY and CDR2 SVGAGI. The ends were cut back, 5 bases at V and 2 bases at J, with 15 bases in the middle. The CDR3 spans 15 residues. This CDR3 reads CASSPTGAAQETQYF. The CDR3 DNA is TGTGCCAGCAGTCCAACCGGAGCCGCTCAAGAGACCCAGTACTTC.

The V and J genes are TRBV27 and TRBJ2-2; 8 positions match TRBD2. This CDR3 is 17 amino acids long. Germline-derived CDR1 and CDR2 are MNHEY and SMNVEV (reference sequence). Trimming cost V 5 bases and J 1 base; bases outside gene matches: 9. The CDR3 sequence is CASSRVWAGGNTGELFF. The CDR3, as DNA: TGTGCCAGCAGTCGGGTGTGGGCGGGGGGGAACACCGGGGAGCTGTTTTTT.

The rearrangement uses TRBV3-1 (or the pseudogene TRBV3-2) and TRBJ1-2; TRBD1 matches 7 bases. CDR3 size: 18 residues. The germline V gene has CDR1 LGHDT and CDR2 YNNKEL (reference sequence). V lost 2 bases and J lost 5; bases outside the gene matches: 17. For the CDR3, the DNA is TGTGCCAGCAGCCAAACTCAGGGGGTGGACAGTTTTCGTTATGGCTACACCTTC. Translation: CASSQTQGVDSFRYGYTF.

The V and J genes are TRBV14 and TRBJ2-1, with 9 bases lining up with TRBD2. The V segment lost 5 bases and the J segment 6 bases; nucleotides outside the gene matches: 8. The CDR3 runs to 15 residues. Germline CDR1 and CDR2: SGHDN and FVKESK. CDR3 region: CASSIPSGMSNEQFF. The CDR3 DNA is TGTGCCAGCAGCATTCCTAGCGGGATGAGCAATGAGCAGTTCTTC.

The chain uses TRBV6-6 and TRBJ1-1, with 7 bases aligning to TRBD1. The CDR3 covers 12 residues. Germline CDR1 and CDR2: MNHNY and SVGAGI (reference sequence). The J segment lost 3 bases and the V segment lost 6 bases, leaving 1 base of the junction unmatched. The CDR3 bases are TGTGCCAGCAGAACAGGGGACACTGAAGCTTTCTTT. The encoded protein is CASRTGDTEAFF.

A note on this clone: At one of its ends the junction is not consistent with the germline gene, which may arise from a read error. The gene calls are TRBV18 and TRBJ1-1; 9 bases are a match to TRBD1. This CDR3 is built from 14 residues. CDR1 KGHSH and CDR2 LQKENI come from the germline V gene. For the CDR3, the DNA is TGTGCCAGCTCACACGACAGGGGGAACGCTGAAGCTTTCTTT. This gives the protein CASSHDRGNAEAFF.

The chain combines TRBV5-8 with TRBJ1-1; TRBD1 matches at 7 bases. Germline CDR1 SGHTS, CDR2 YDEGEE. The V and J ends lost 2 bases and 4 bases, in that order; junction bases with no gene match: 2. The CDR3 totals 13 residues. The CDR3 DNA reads TGTGCCAGCAGCTTTAGGGGGCCCACTGAAGCTTTCTTT. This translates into CASSFRGPTEAFF.

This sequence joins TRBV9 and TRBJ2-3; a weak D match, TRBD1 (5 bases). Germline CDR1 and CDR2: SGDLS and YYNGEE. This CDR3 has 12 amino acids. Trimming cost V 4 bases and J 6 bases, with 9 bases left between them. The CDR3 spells CASSPAGDTQYF. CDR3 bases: TGTGCCAGCAGCCCCGCAGGGGATACGCAGTATTTT.

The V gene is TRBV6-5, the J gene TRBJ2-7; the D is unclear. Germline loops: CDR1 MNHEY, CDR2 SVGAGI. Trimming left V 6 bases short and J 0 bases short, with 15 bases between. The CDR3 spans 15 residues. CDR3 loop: CASSSDGFSSYEQYF. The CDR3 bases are TGTGCCAGCAGCTCCGACGGGTTTAGCTCCTACGAGCAGTACTTC.

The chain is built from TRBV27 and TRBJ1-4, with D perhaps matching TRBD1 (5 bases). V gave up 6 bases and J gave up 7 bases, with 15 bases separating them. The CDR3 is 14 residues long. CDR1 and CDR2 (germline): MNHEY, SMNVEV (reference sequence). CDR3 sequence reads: CASSPQNRREKLFF. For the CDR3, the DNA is TGTGCCAGCAGCCCTCAAAACAGGCGTGAAAAACTGTTTTTT.

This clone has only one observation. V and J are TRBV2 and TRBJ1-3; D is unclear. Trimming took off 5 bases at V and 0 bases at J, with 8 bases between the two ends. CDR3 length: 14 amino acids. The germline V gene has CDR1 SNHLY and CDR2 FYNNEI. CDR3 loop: CASSPGFSGNTIYF. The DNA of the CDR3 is TGTGCCAGCAGTCCGGGTTTCTCTGGAAACACCATATATTTT. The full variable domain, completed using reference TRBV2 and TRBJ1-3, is EPEVTQTPSHQVTQMGQEVILRCVPISNHLYFYWYRQILGQKVEFLVSFYNNEISEKSEIFDDQFSVERPDGSNFTLKIRSTKLEDSAMYFCASSPGFSGNTIYFGEGSWLTVV.

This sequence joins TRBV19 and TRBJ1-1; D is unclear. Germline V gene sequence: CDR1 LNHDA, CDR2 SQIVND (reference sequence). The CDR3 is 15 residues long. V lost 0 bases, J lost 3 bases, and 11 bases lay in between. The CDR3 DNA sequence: TGTGCCAGTAGTATAGAGGGCAGGTCATACACTGAAGCTTTCTTT. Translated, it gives CASSIEGRSYTEAFF.

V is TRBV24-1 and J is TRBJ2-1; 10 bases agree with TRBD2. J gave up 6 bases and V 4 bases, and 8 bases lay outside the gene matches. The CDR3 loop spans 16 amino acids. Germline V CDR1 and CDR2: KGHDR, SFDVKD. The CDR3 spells CATSDPQTSGSNEQFF. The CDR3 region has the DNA TGTGCCACCAGTGACCCCCAGACTAGCGGGTCCAATGAGCAGTTCTTC.

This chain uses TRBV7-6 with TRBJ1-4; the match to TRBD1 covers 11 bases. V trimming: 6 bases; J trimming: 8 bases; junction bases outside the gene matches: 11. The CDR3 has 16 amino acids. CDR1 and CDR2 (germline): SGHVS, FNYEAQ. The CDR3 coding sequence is TGTGCCAGCAGTCCCCGGACAGGGGGCTTAGGGGAAAAACTGTTTTTT. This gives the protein CASSPRTGGLGEKLFF.

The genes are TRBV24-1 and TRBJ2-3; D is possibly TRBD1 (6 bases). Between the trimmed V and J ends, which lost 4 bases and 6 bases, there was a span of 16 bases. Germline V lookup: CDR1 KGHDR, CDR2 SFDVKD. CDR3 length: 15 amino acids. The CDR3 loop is CATSDPGHLEDTQYF. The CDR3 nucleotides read TGTGCCACCAGTGACCCGGGACATTTGGAGGATACGCAGTATTTT.

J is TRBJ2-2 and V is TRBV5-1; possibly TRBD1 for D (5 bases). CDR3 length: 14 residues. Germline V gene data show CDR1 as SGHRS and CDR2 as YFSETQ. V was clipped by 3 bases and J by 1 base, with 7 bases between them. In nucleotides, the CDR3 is TGCGCCAGCAGCTCTGGACAGAACACCGGGGAGCTGTTTTTT. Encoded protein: CASSSGQNTGELFF. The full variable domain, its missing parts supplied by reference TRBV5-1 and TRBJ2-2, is KAGVTQTPRYLIKTRGQQVTLSCSPISGHRSVSWYQQTPGQGLQFLFEYFSETQRNKGNFPGRFSGRQFSNSRSEMNVSTLELGDSALYLCASSSGQNTGELFFGEGSRLTVL.

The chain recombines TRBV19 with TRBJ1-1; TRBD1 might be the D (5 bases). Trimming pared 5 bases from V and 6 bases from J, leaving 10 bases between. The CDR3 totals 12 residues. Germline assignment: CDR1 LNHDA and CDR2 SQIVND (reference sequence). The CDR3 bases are TGTGCCAGTAGTTTTCCAGGGTCTGAAGCTTTCTTT. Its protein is CASSFPGSEAFF.

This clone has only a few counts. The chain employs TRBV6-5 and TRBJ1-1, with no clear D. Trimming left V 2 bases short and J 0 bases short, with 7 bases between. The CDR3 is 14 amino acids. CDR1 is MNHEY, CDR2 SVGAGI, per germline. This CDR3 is CASSYEPMNTEAFF. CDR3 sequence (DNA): TGTGCCAGCAGTTACGAGCCCATGAACACTGAAGCTTTCTTT.

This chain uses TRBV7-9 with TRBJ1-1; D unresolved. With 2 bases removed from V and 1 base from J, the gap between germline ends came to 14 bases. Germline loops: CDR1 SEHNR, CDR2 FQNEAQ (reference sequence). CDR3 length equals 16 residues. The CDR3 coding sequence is TGTGCCAGCAGCTTATCTCGGGGAATAAAGAACACTGAAGCTTTCTTT. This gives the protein CASSLSRGIKNTEAFF.

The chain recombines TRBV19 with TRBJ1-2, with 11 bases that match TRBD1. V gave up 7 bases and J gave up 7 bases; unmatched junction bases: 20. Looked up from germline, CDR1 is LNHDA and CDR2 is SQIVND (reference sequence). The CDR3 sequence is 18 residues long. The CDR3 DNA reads TGTGCCAGTACCCTCGATGGGGGTAAAGGACAGGGGGCTGGTGGCTACACCTTC. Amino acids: CASTLDGGKGQGAGGYTF.

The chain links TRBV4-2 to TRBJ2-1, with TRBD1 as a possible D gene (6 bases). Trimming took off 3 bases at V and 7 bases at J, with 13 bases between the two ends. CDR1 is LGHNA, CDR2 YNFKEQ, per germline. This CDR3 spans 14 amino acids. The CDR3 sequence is CASSQVGAANEQFF. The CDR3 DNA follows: TGTGCCAGCAGCCAGGTGGGGGCCGCAAATGAGCAGTTCTTC.

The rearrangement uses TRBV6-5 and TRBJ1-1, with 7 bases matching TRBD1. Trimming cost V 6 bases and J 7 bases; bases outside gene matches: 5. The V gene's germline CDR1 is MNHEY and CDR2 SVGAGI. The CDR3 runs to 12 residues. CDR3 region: CASRGDSFEAFF. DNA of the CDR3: TGTGCCAGCAGAGGGGACAGTTTTGAAGCTTTCTTT.

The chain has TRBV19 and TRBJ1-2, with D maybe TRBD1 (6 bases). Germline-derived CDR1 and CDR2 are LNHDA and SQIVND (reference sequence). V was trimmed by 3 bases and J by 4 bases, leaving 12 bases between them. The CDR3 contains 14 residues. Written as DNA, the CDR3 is TGTGCCAGTAGTATGAAGGGGGACCGCTATGGCTACACCTTC. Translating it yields CASSMKGDRYGYTF.